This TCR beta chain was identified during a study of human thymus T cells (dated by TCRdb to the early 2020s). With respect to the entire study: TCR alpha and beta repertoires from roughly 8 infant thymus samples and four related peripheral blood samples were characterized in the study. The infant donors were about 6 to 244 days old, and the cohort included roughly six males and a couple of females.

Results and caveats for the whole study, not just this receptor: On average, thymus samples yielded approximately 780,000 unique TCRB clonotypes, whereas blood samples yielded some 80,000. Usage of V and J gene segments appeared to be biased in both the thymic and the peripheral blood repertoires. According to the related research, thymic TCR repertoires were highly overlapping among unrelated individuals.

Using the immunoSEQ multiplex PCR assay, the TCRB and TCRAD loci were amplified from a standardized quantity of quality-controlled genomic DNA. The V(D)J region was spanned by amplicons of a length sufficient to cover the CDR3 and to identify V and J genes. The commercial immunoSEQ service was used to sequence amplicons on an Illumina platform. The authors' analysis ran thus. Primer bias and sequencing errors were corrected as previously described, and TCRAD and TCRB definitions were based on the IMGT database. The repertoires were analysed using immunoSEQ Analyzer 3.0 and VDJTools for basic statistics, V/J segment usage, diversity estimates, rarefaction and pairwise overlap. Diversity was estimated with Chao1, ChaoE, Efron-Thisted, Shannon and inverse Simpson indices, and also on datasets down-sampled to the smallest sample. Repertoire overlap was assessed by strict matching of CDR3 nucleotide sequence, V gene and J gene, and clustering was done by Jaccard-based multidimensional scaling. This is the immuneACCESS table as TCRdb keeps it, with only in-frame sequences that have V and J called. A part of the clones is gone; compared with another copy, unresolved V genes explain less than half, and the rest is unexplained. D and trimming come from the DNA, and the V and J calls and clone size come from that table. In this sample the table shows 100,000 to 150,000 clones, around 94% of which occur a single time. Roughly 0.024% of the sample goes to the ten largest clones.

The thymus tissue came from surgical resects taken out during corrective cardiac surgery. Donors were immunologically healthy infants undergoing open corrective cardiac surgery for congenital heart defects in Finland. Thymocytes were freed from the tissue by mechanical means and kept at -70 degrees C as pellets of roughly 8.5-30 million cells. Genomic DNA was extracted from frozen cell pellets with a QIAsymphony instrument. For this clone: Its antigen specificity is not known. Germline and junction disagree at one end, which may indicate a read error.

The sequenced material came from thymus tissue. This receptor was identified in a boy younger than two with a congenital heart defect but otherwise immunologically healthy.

The CDR3 region: CASSQGSVRVF. The nucleotides are TGCGCCAGCAGCCAAGGGTCCGTAAGGGTTTTC. Recombination joined TRBV4-3 with TRBJ2-4, with the D segment identity uncertain. CDR1 and CDR2 (LGHNA, YSLEER) derive from the germline V gene. The CDR3 contains 11 residues, cysteine and phenylalanine counted. Of the read, only the CDR3 DNA is kept; its 33 bases are in frame from base 1.